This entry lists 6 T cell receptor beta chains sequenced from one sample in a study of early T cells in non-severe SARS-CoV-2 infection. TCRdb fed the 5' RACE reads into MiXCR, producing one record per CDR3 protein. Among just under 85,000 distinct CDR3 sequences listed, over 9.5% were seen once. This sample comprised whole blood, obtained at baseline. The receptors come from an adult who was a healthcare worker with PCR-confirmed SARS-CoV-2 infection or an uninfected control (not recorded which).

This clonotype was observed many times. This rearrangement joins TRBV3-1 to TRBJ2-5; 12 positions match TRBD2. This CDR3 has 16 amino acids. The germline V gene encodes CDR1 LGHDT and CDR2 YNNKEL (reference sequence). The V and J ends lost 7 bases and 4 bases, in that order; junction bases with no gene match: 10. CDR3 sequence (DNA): TGTGCCAGCATCACAGGCTCGGGACTAGCGGGAGAGACCCAGTACTTC. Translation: CASITGSGLAGETQYF.

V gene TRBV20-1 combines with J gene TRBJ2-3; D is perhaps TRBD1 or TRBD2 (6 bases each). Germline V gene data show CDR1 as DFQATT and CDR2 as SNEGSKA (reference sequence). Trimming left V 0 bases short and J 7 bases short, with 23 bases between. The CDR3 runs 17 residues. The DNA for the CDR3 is TGCAGTGCTAGAGAAAGGATGGGGGGCCAAGGAAGAAATACGCAGTATTTT. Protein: CSARERMGGQGRNTQYF.

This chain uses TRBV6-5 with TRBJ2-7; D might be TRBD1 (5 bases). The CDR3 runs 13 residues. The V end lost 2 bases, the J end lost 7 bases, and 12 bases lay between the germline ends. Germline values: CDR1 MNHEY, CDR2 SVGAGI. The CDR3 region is CASSYRGAREQYF. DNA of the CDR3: TGTGCCAGCAGTTACAGGGGTGCGCGGGAGCAGTACTTC.

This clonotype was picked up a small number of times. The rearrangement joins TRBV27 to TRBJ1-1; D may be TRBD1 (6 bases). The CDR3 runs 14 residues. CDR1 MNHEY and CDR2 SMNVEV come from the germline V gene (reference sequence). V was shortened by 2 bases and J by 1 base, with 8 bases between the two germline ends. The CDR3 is CASSLGQWNTEAFF. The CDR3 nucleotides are TGTGCCAGCAGTTTAGGACAGTGGAACACTGAAGCTTTCTTT.

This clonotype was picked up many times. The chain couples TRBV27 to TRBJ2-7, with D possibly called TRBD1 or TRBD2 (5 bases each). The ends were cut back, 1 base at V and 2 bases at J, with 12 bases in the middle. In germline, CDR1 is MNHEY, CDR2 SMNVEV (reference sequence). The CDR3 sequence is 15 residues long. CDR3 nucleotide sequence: TGTGCCAGCAGTTTATTCCCGGGACCTCCCTACGAGCAGTACTTC. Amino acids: CASSLFPGPPYEQYF.

This CDR3 is CASSYTPSYEQYF. CDR3 in DNA: TGTGCCAGCAGCTATACACCTTCCTACGAGCAGTACTTC. This chain links TRBV5-4 with TRBJ2-7, with unresolved D. Germline V gene sequence: CDR1 SGHNT, CDR2 YYREEE (reference sequence). This CDR3 is 13 amino acids long. V was clipped by 3 bases and J by 1 base, with 8 bases between them.